Shown below are 9 T cell receptor beta chains from a single sample sequenced in a study of shared clonotypes between healthy human individuals. Positive CCR7 selection of CD45RO-negative cells yielded the naive CD8 cells, and terminally differentiated effector memory CD45RA+ cells were excluded. Libraries were prepared by immunoSEQ multiplex PCR; TCRdb keeps only in-frame clonotypes and omits some of them. The sample lists hundreds of thousands of clones, around 96% occurring once. Sequencing input: naive CD8+ T cells sorted from blood. The source is a woman in her twenties or thirties in good health.

The V gene is TRBV7-9, the J gene TRBJ2-1; maybe TRBD2 (5 bases). V lost 3 bases, J lost 0 bases, and 6 bases lay in between. This CDR3 is built from 14 residues. The germline V gene has CDR1 SEHNR and CDR2 FQNEAQ (reference sequence). This CDR3 reads CASSFTSSYNEQFF. CDR3 bases: TGTGCCAGCAGCTTTACTAGCTCCTACAATGAGCAGTTCTTC.

The rearrangement joins TRBV29-1 to TRBJ2-1; D possibly corresponds to TRBD2 (6 bases). The ends were cut back, 2 bases at V and 4 bases at J, with 18 bases in the middle. Germline assignment: CDR1 SQVTM and CDR2 ANQGSEA. The CDR3 loop spans 16 amino acids. CDR3 sequence: CSVESSDETRYNEQFF. CDR3 nucleotide sequence: TGCAGCGTTGAATCGTCAGATGAGACTAGATACAATGAGCAGTTCTTC.

The V call is TRBV9, the J call TRBJ2-7; a possible D gene is TRBD2 (6 bases). CDR1 SGDLS and CDR2 YYNGEE come from the germline V gene. The V gene lost 4 bases and the J gene lost 2 bases, with 13 bases spanning the gap. The length of the CDR3 is 14 residues. CDR3 coding DNA: TGTGCCAGCAGCCCCGGGGGAACAACCTACGAGCAGTACTTC. This sequence encodes CASSPGGTTYEQYF. Drawing the rest from reference TRBV9 and TRBJ2-7, the complete variable domain is DSGVTQTPKHLITATGQRVTLRCSPRSGDLSVYWYQQSLDQGLQFLIQYYNGEERAKGNILERFSAQQFPDLHSELNLSSLELGDSALYFCASSPGGTTYEQYFGPGTRLTVT.

The rearrangement links TRBV29-1 to TRBJ1-1; D ambiguous. Trimming took 0 bases from V and 8 from J, leaving 10 bases between them. The CDR3 length is 12 residues. Germline V lookup: CDR1 SQVTM, CDR2 ANQGSEA. CDR3 nucleotides: TGCAGCGTTGAAGAAGCGGCGGCCGAAGCTTTCTTT. Translating gives CSVEEAAAEAFF.

The chain recombines TRBV7-6 with TRBJ1-2; 8 bases are a match to TRBD1. Germline lookup yields CDR1 SGHVS and CDR2 FNYEAQ. The CDR3 sequence is 15 residues long. The V gene end was trimmed by 0 bases and the J gene end by 5 bases; junction bases not matched to a gene: 5. CDR3 sequence (DNA): TGTGCCAGCAGCTTAGCTAGGACAGGGATATATGGCTACACCTTC. Residues: CASSLARTGIYGYTF.

The genes are TRBV7-6 and TRBJ2-1; D perhaps matches TRBD1 (5 bases). The germline V gene encodes CDR1 SGHVS and CDR2 FNYEAQ. Between the trimmed V and J ends, which lost 5 bases and 2 bases, there was a span of 25 bases. The CDR3 contains 19 residues. CDR3 in DNA: TGTGCCAGCAGCCTCCCCCCGCCACAGTCACGACAGACCTACAATGAGCAGTTCTTC. Amino acid sequence: CASSLPPPQSRQTYNEQFF.

The rearrangement joins TRBV27 to TRBJ1-5; no definite D call. Germline CDR1 is MNHEY and CDR2 is SMNVEV (reference sequence). This CDR3 comprises 13 residues. V was clipped by 10 bases and J by 6 bases, with 16 bases between them. CDR3 DNA: TGTGCCACCTCCCTCCGATGGGGTCAGCCCCAGCATTTT. Protein product: CATSLRWGQPQHF.

V is TRBV5-8 and J is TRBJ1-5; D is unclear. V gave up 1 base and J gave up 3 bases, with 17 bases separating them. CDR1 and CDR2 (germline): SGHTS, YDEGEE. The length of the CDR3 is 17 residues. This CDR3 is CASSLFWVRTDNQPQHF. The CDR3, as DNA: TGTGCCAGCAGCTTGTTTTGGGTCCGGACGGACAATCAGCCCCAGCATTTT.

The V call is TRBV28, the J call TRBJ2-5; possibly TRBD1 for D (6 bases). The J call is uncertain, as TRBJ2-7 better fits the DNA end. The CDR3 runs to 14 residues. Germline assignment: CDR1 MDHEN and CDR2 SYDVKM. Here the CDR3 DNA reads TGTGCCAGCAGCGAGACAGGCAGCTCCTACGAGCAGTACTTC. Translating it yields CASSETGSSYEQYF.